The T cell receptor beta chain described here comes from a study of shared clonotypes between healthy human individuals. Study-level findings and limits: The study found roughly 5% of naive CD4 clonotypes shared across a few donors.

Authors' analysis steps: Junction-only sequences produced by ImmunoSEQ had no quality scores, so filtering differed. Assay used: immunoSEQ multiplex PCR; TCRdb lists only in-frame clones, some missing. From that table come the V and J calls and clone size; the DNA was used to work out D and trimming. The sample records a few million clones, 90% to 95% being singletons. The CDR3 is 17 amino acids. V dropped 0 bases and J dropped 1 base, with 13 bases sitting between them. Per the germline V gene, CDR1 is LGHNA and CDR2 is YSLEER. In regard to this clone: Its specificity is unknown.

The chain has TRBV4-3 and TRBJ1-3; D ambiguous. This TCR derives from a man younger than 35 in good health. Some clones in this sample may be carry-over from other donors' samples. Sequenced material: naive CD4+ T cells from PBMCs. The subset is: CD45RA+ positively selected. In DNA, the CDR3 is TGCGCCAGCAGCCAAGACTTCCAGCCGCTTTCTGGAAACACCATATATTTT. The encoded protein is CASSQDFQPLSGNTIYF.